A single TCR beta chain is shown here with its context. The antigen remains unidentified. These data belong to a study of blood T cells in healthy people across ages. The study's findings and limits: Leaving the PBMCs unsorted stopped any conclusive comparison of naive versus antigen-experienced cells.

Together with a sample-barcoded 5' primer, a J-beta primer mix was included in a second PCR lasting about 7 to 11 cycles. TCRdb reprocessed the 5' RACE reads via MiXCR and lists one record per CDR3 protein. The table shows approximately 1.5 million distinct CDR3 sequences, with around 35% occurring only once. Sequenced input: blood. The sequence derives from a woman between 25 and 40 years old in good health.

CDR3 in DNA: TGTGCCAGCAGTTTAACGATTTTGGCGTCAAGTAGCAATCAGCCCCAGCATTTT. As protein: CASSLTILASSSNQPQHF. The chain combines TRBV28 with TRBJ1-5; D ambiguous. The CDR3 consists of 18 residues. V lost 2 bases to trimming and J lost 0 bases, with 17 bases between them. Germline V gene lookup returns CDR1 MDHEN and CDR2 SYDVKM.